These 28 T cell receptor beta chains originate from one sample sequenced in a study of T cells after posttransplantation cyclophosphamide. TCRdb keeps only in-frame clones here, not all; method: immunoSEQ multiplex PCR. The data show approximately 26,000 clones, with none appearing a single time. Source material: PBMCs. The receptors originated from a woman in her fifties or sixties in good health, CMV-negative, and a related stem cell transplant donor.

At least ten counts were recorded for this clone. The chain employs TRBV7-2 and TRBJ2-5, with unresolved D. The CDR3 is made up of 13 amino acids. In germline, CDR1 is SGHTA, CDR2 FQGNSA. V was trimmed by 3 bases and J by 5 bases, leaving 10 bases between them. The CDR3 nucleotides are TGTGCCAGCAGCTTGCGGCCAATGGAGACCCAGTACTTC. Its protein is CASSLRPMETQYF. Based on the CDR3 plus reference TRBV7-2 and TRBJ2-5, the full variable domain is GAGVSQSPSNKVTEKGKDVELRCDPISGHTALYWYRQSLGQGLEFLIYFQGNSAPDKSGLPSDRFSAERTGGSVSTLTIQRTQQEDSAVYLCASSLRPMETQYFGPGTRLLVL.

This clone was recorded many times. The genes are TRBV30 and TRBJ2-5; 7 nucleotides align to TRBD2. The V segment lost 0 bases and the J segment 5 bases; nucleotides outside the gene matches: 12. Germline CDR1 reads GTSNPN; CDR2 reads SVGIG (reference sequence). This CDR3 has 16 amino acids. The CDR3 protein is CAWSVSREVLFETQYF. As DNA, the CDR3 is TGTGCCTGGAGTGTATCCCGGGAGGTACTTTTCGAGACCCAGTACTTC.

In its sample, this clone was seen many times. The chain uses TRBV7-9 and TRBJ2-7; D is ambiguous. V was trimmed by 1 base and J by 6 bases, leaving 13 bases between them. The germline CDR1 and CDR2 sequences are SEHNR and FQNEAQ (reference sequence). The CDR3 contains 14 residues. The CDR3, as DNA: TGTGCCAGCAGCTTAGTATCTGGCAACCGCGAGCAGTACTTC. Encoded protein: CASSLVSGNREQYF. Complete variable domain (other parts from reference TRBV7-9 and TRBJ2-7): DTGVSQNPRHKITKRGQNVTFRCDPISEHNRLYWYRQTLGQGPEFLTYFQNEAQLEKSRLLSDRFSAERPKGSFSTLEIQRTEQGDSAMYLCASSLVSGNREQYFGPGTRLTVT.

This clone showed up many times. The chain joins TRBV5-4 to TRBJ2-1, with D hard to call. CDR3 length: 14 amino acids. Trimming removed 1 base from V and 4 bases from J, with 9 bases in between. The germline V gene encodes CDR1 SGHNT and CDR2 YYREEE (reference sequence). This CDR3 reads CASSLRELYNEQFF. The CDR3 DNA reads as TGTGCCAGCAGCTTGCGCGAACTTTACAATGAGCAGTTCTTC. The complete variable domain, with remaining parts taken from reference TRBV5-4 and TRBJ2-1, reads ETGVTQSPTHLIKTRGQQVTLRCSSQSGHNTVSWYQQALGQGPQFIFQYYREEENGRGNFPPRFSGLQFPNYSSELNVNALELDDSALYLCASSLRELYNEQFFGPGTRLTVL.

This clone was found many times. The gene calls are TRBV6-5 and TRBJ1-4; possibly TRBD1 for D (6 bases). The CDR3 contains 15 residues. The ends were cut back, 2 bases at V and 5 bases at J, with 12 bases in the middle. Germline V CDR1 and CDR2: MNHEY, SVGAGI. In DNA form, the CDR3 reads TGTGCCAGCAGTTACCGGGGCAGGGGAAATGAAAAACTGTTTTTT. Protein sequence: CASSYRGRGNEKLFF.

This clone appeared many times. The chain couples TRBV19 to TRBJ2-1; no clear D. The germline V gene has CDR1 LNHDA and CDR2 SQIVND (reference sequence). CDR3 length: 14 amino acids. Trimming took off 7 bases at V and 4 bases at J, with 14 bases between the two ends. CDR3 bases: TGTGCCAGTACCCCCTACGATGGTTACAATGAGCAGTTCTTC. Translation: CASTPYDGYNEQFF.

This clone was recorded many times. The V gene is TRBV9, the J gene TRBJ2-2; 8 bases match TRBD1. CDR3 length: 17 amino acids. Trimming took 0 bases from V and 7 from J; bases not matched to a gene: 11. CDR1 is SGDLS and CDR2 is YYNGEE in the germline V gene. CDR3: CASSVVQGAHISGELFF. CDR3 DNA sequence: TGTGCCAGCAGCGTAGTCCAGGGGGCCCACATCAGCGGGGAGCTGTTTTTT.

This clone was counted ten times or more. V and J are TRBV5-4 and TRBJ2-5; D remains unclear. The CDR3 contains 12 residues. The V gene's germline CDR1 is SGHNT and CDR2 YYREEE (reference sequence). The germline V and J ends were trimmed by 3 bases and 1 base, with 4 bases remaining between them. CDR3 protein: CASSWAQETQYF. The CDR3 coding sequence is TGTGCCAGCAGCTGGGCCCAAGAGACCCAGTACTTC.

Ten or more counts support this clone. V gene TRBV20-1 combines with J gene TRBJ2-5; weak D call: TRBD2 (5 bases). V lost 4 bases and J 5 bases, leaving 8 bases between the germline ends. This CDR3 comprises 11 residues. CDR1 DFQATT and CDR2 SNEGSKA come from the germline V gene (reference sequence). The CDR3: CSATRGETQYF. The CDR3 DNA reads TGCAGTGCTACTAGAGGGGAGACCCAGTACTTC.

This clone was found many times. This chain connects TRBV9 to TRBJ2-7, with D perhaps matching TRBD1 (5 bases). Germline CDR1 is SGDLS and CDR2 is YYNGEE. Between the trimmed V and J ends, which lost 0 bases and 6 bases, there was a span of 13 bases. The CDR3 contains 14 residues. This CDR3 reads CASSVGGATSEQYF. CDR3 in DNA: TGTGCCAGCAGCGTAGGTGGGGCAACGAGCGAGCAGTACTTC.

There are many counts of this clone. V and J are TRBV2 and TRBJ2-3, with 7 bases fitting TRBD2. V shed 6 bases, J shed 2 bases, and the junction held 8 bases outside the gene matches. The CDR3 loop spans 15 amino acids. The germline gives CDR1 SNHLY, CDR2 FYNNEI. The CDR3 nucleotides are TGTGCCAGCAGGAAGCGGGGAGAAACCACAGATACGCAGTATTTT. Translating it yields CASRKRGETTDTQYF.

This clone was picked up many times. The chain combines TRBV27 with TRBJ2-7, with 10 positions matching TRBD1. The CDR3 loop spans 16 amino acids. Losses at the gene ends were 5 bases for V and 1 base for J; bases not matched to a gene: 8. Looked up from germline, CDR1 is MNHEY and CDR2 is SMNVEV (reference sequence). CDR3 bases: TGTGCCAGCAGTGTACGACAGGGGGCCGCATCCTACGAGCAGTACTTC. It codes for CASSVRQGAASYEQYF.

This clone came up many times. The V gene is TRBV7-2, the J gene TRBJ1-4, with TRBD1 as a possible D gene (5 bases). The V and J ends lost 2 bases and 6 bases respectively, with 13 bases between them. From germline, CDR1 is SGHTA and CDR2 FQGNSA. The CDR3 runs 15 residues. The DNA for the CDR3 is TGTGCCAGCAGCTTAATGACAGCTTCCCATGAAAAACTGTTTTTT. It encodes CASSLMTASHEKLFF.

This clone occurred many times. V gene TRBV4-1 combines with J gene TRBJ1-5; D is possibly TRBD1 (5 bases). CDR1 and CDR2 from the germline V gene are MGHRA and YSYEKL. The CDR3 totals 15 residues. V lost 2 bases to trimming and J lost 6 bases, with 14 bases between them. The CDR3 DNA is TGCGCCAGCAGCCAACACACCGCAGGGCGTCAGCCCCAGCATTTT. It translates to CASSQHTAGRQPQHF.

This clone has a count of ten or more. The V call is TRBV11-2, the J call TRBJ2-1; 7 positions match TRBD2. The CDR3 contains 15 residues. Unmatched junction bases numbered 1, after V lost 1 base and J lost 1 base. CDR1 SGHAT and CDR2 FQNNGV come from the germline V gene. The CDR3 spells CASSLGGSSYNEQFF. CDR3 nucleotide sequence: TGTGCCAGCAGCTTAGGCGGGAGTTCCTACAATGAGCAGTTCTTC. Based on the CDR3 plus reference TRBV11-2 and TRBJ2-1, the full variable domain is EAGVAQSPRYKIIEKRQSVAFWCNPISGHATLYWYQQILGQGPKLLIQFQNNGVVDDSQLPKDRFSAERLKGVDSTLKIQPAKLEDSAVYLCASSLGGSSYNEQFFGPGTRLTVL.

Ten or more counts support this clone. The chain links TRBV19 to TRBJ1-2, with TRBD1 matching 9 bases. Germline V gives CDR1 LNHDA, CDR2 SQIVND (reference sequence). The CDR3 totals 17 residues. V dropped 3 bases and J dropped 7; count of bases not matched to a gene: 15. The CDR3 loop is CASSIGAQGAGFGGYTF. CDR3 coding DNA: TGTGCCAGTAGTATCGGAGCACAGGGGGCCGGTTTCGGTGGCTACACCTTC.

There are a few counts of this clone. The chain links TRBV18 to TRBJ2-3; 7 bases are shared with TRBD1. After removal of 4 bases from V and 2 bases from J, the junction contained 6 bases not matched to a gene. CDR3 size: 15 residues. The germline V gene encodes CDR1 KGHSH and CDR2 LQKENI. The CDR3 nucleotides read TGTGCCAGCTCACGGGGACAGCGTACCACAGATACGCAGTATTTT. Amino acids: CASSRGQRTTDTQYF. Complete variable domain (other parts from reference TRBV18 and TRBJ2-3): NAGVMQNPRHLVRRRGQEARLRCSPMKGHSHVYWYRQLPEEGLKFMVYLQKENIIDESGMPKERFSAEFPKEGPSILRIQQVVRGDSAAYFCASSRGQRTTDTQYFGPGTRLTVL.

This clone occurred many times. This chain uses TRBV19 with TRBJ1-1; D is unclear. Trimming cost V 10 bases and J 5 bases, with 14 bases left between them. This CDR3 contains 12 residues. The germline CDR1 and CDR2 sequences are LNHDA and SQIVND (reference sequence). CDR3: CATEGVGTEAFF. CDR3 nucleotide sequence: TGTGCCACGGAGGGAGTGGGGACTGAAGCTTTCTTT.

At least ten counts were recorded for this clone. This rearrangement joins TRBV27 to TRBJ2-3, with 9 bases matching TRBD1. The CDR3 has 16 residues. The germline V gene has CDR1 MNHEY and CDR2 SMNVEV (reference sequence). V shed 5 bases and J 2 bases; nucleotides not matched to a gene: 8. The CDR3, as DNA: TGTGCCAGCAGTCCCACCGGGACAGGGTCCACAGATACGCAGTATTTT. Protein product: CASSPTGTGSTDTQYF.

This clone was detected ten times or more. V is TRBV6-6 and J is TRBJ2-5, with D perhaps matching TRBD1 (8 bases). The CDR3 runs to 15 residues. V shed 1 base and J shed 3 bases, with 12 bases lying between them. Germline V gene sequence: CDR1 MNHNY, CDR2 SVGAGI (reference sequence). CDR3 region: CASSYWTGREETQYF. CDR3 bases: TGTGCCAGCAGTTACTGGACAGGGAGGGAAGAGACCCAGTACTTC.

This clone has ten or more counts. The chain carries TRBV7-2 and TRBJ2-3; TRBD2 aligns across 10 bases. V was clipped by 2 bases and J by 7 bases; unmatched bases: 6. Germline V CDR1 and CDR2: SGHTA, FQGNSA. The CDR3 is 15 amino acids. DNA for the CDR3: TGTGCCAGCAGCTTAAGCGGGAGGGGGGATAATACGCAGTATTTT. The encoded protein is CASSLSGRGDNTQYF.

This clone was picked up many times. The rearrangement uses TRBV4-1 and TRBJ2-1, with D hard to call. The germline gives CDR1 MGHRA, CDR2 YSYEKL. This CDR3 has 14 residues. Trimming left V 1 base short and J 4 bases short, with 8 bases between. CDR3 in amino acids: CASSQGANYNEQFF. The CDR3 DNA is TGCGCCAGCAGCCAAGGGGCTAATTACAATGAGCAGTTCTTC.

This clone came up a few times. This may be a read error: a much more frequent sequence differs by one nucleotide. The J gene is TRBJ1-6, the V gene TRBV28; D perhaps matches TRBD1 (6 bases). The CDR3 sequence is 16 residues long. Germline CDR1 is MDHEN and CDR2 is SYDVKM. Trimming took 4 bases from V and 0 from J, leaving 10 bases between them. In DNA, the CDR3 is TGTGCCAGCAGTTCCGGACAGAGCTCCTATAATTCACCCCTCCACTTT. Encoded protein: CASSSGQSSYNSPLHF.

This clone was seen repeatedly, ten times or more. The sample contains more than one DNA sequence encoding this CDR3. V and J are TRBV10-2 and TRBJ1-2, with 7 positions matching TRBD1. Trimming removed 3 bases from V and 4 bases from J; junction bases left unmatched: 14. Germline V CDR1 and CDR2: WSHSY, SAAADI. The CDR3 extends over 17 amino acids. CDR3 region: CASSEGGQKYIAYGYTF. DNA of the CDR3: TGCGCCAGCAGTGAAGGGGGACAGAAGTATATCGCCTATGGCTACACCTTC.

In its sample, this clone was seen many times. V usage is TRBV18 and J usage is TRBJ1-3; D unresolved. This CDR3 is 19 amino acids long. V was cut by 3 bases and J by 0 bases, with 21 bases left in between. Germline lookup yields CDR1 KGHSH and CDR2 LQKENI. The CDR3: CASSPSRDGSLSSGNTIYF. The CDR3 DNA follows: TGTGCCAGCTCACCCTCCCGGGATGGGAGCCTTAGCTCTGGAAACACCATATATTTT.

This clone has ten or more counts. The chain employs TRBV4-1 and TRBJ1-4, with D uncertain. This CDR3 has 14 amino acids. The germline V gene has CDR1 MGHRA and CDR2 YSYEKL. The V and J ends lost 1 base and 7 bases respectively, with 10 bases between them. CDR3 bases: TGCGCCAGCAGCCAAGCCGGGGATGTTGAAAAACTGTTTTTT. Translating it yields CASSQAGDVEKLFF.

In its sample, this clone was seen many times. The rearrangement uses TRBV13 and TRBJ2-3, with a possible D match to TRBD2 (5 bases). This CDR3 region has 14 residues. Looked up from germline, CDR1 is PRHDT and CDR2 is FYEKMQ (reference sequence). Trimming left V 5 bases short and J 0 bases short, with 9 bases between. Here the CDR3 reads CASSGRTSTDTQYF. In DNA form, the CDR3 reads TGTGCCAGCAGCGGCCGGACTAGCACAGATACGCAGTATTTT.

Ten or more counts support this clone. This rearrangement joins TRBV18 to TRBJ2-7, with 7 positions matching TRBD2. This CDR3 contains 14 residues. The ends lost 6 bases at V and 0 bases at J; junction bases unmatched: 5. Germline CDR1 and CDR2: KGHSH and LQKENI. DNA of the CDR3: TGTGCCAGCTCTGTAGCGGGCCGCTCCTACGAGCAGTACTTC. Translating it yields CASSVAGRSYEQYF.